This T cell receptor (beta chain) derives from a study of blood T cell repertoires in COVID-19. Study details: The cDNA or gDNA used as material had been derived from T cells, B-cell-depleted T cells, or PBMCs.

This CDR3 has 11 amino acids. Trimming pared 10 bases from V and 4 bases from J, leaving 7 bases between. Germline V gene lookup returns CDR1 LNHDA and CDR2 SQIVND (reference sequence). Only in-frame clones appear in the TCRdb table, and some are missing; sequencing was by immunoSEQ multiplex PCR. The sample consists of 150,000 to 200,000 clones, 70% to 90% of them appearing once. The origin of this receptor is a man aged 55 to 70 with active or convalescent COVID-19. Sample: peripheral blood. The chain recombines TRBV19 with TRBJ2-2, with D hard to call. CDR3 nucleotide sequence: TGTGCCACCCTATTCACCGGGGAGCTGTTTTTT. This sequence encodes CATLFTGELFF.